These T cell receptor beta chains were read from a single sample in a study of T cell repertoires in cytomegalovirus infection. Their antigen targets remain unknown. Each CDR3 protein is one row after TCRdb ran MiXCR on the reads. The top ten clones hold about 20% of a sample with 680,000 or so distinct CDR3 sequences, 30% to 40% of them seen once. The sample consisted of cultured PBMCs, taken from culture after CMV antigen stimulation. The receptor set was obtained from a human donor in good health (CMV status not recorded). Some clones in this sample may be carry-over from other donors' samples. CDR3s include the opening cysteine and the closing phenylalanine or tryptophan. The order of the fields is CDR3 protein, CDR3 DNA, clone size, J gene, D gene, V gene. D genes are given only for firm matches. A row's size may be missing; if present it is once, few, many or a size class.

CASHDLSYEQYF	TGTGCCAGCCATGATCTCTCCTACGAGCAGTACTTC	NA	TRBJ2-7	NA	TRBV2
CASSDRLSHWSQETQYF	TGTGCCAGCAGTGACCGCCTTTCTCATTGGTCACAAGAGACCCAGTACTTC	NA	TRBJ2-5	NA	TRBV6-1
CASSQEQANYGYTF	TGTGCCAGCAGCCAAGAGCAAGCTAACTATGGCTACACCTTC	NA	TRBJ1-2	NA	TRBV3-1
CSALANYGYTF	TGCAGTGCCCTGGCGAACTATGGCTACACCTTC	many	TRBJ1-2	NA	TRBV20-1
CASSPRDLGNNEQFF	TGTGCCAGCAGCCCACGGGACCTCGGGAACAATGAGCAGTTCTTC	NA	TRBJ2-1	NA	TRBV7-2
CSARARGPGQYF	TGCAGTGCTAGAGCCAGGGGGCCGGGACAGTACTTC	NA	TRBJ2-7	TRBD1	TRBV20-1
CSAPLAGGSTDTQYF	TGCAGTGCCCCACTAGCGGGGGGGAGCACAGATACGCAGTATTTT	NA	TRBJ2-3	TRBD2	TRBV20-1
CATSRDPGRVMNTEAFF	TGTGCCACCAGCAGAGACCCGGGCAGGGTCATGAACACTGAAGCTTTCTTT	few	TRBJ1-1	NA	TRBV15
CASSQDPGQNTGELFF	TGTGCCAGCAGCCAAGACCCCGGACAGAACACCGGGGAGCTGTTTTTT	NA	TRBJ2-2	NA	TRBV4-2
CASSMAESPLHF	TGTGCCAGTAGTATGGCAGAATCACCCCTCCACTTT	NA	TRBJ1-6	NA	TRBV19
CASSRSGGVKYNEQFF	TGTGCCAGCAGCCGGTCGGGCGGGGTCAAATACAATGAGCAGTTCTTC	NA	TRBJ2-1	NA	TRBV14
CSARDQARIAGELFF	TGCAGTGCTAGGGACCAGGCGAGGATCGCCGGGGAGCTGTTTTTT	NA	TRBJ2-2	NA	TRBV20-1
CASSPPGQGSDTQYF	TGTGCCAGCAGCCCCCCGGGACAGGGGTCAGATACGCAGTATTTT	few	TRBJ2-3	TRBD1	TRBV7-2
CASSIPQRVGGGRTDTQYF	TGTGCCAGCTCTATCCCTCAACGGGTAGGCGGGGGACGCACAGATACGCAGTATTTT	few	TRBJ2-3	TRBD2	TRBV7-2
CASSLPPGQGGLGYEQYF	TGTGCCAGCAGCTTACCCCCGGGACAGGGGGGTTTAGGCTACGAGCAGTACTTC	once	TRBJ2-7	TRBD1	TRBV5-5
CASSPSGGNSYEQYF	TGTGCCAGCAGCCCTAGCGGGGGGAACTCCTACGAGCAGTACTTC	many	TRBJ2-7	TRBD2	TRBV7-2
CASSQGAGYPSNEQFF	TGTGCCAGCAGTCAAGGAGCGGGATACCCTTCCAATGAGCAGTTCTTC	NA	TRBJ2-1	TRBD2	TRBV6-2/TRBV6-3
CASSLTRASADTQYF	TGTGCCAGCAGCCTCACCCGGGCCTCTGCAGATACGCAGTATTTT	NA	TRBJ2-3	NA	TRBV12-3/TRBV12-4
CASSLADRGDSTLDEQYF	TGTGCCAGCAGCTTAGCGGACCGAGGGGACTCAACCCTCGACGAGCAGTACTTC	many	TRBJ2-7	NA	TRBV7-8
CASSYLPTSATGDEQFF	TGTGCCAGCAGTTACCTACCCACTAGCGCCACGGGGGATGAGCAGTTCTTC	NA	TRBJ2-1	TRBD2	TRBV6-2/TRBV6-3
CASSIGGPSSYNEQFF	TGTGCCAGTAGTATAGGAGGGCCGAGCTCCTACAATGAGCAGTTCTTC	NA	TRBJ2-1	NA	TRBV19
CSARDDKRGASSYNEQFF	TGCAGTGCTAGAGATGACAAGCGGGGGGCGAGCTCCTACAATGAGCAGTTCTTC	NA	TRBJ2-1	TRBD2	TRBV20-1
CASSSGNREGTQYF	TGTGCCAGCAGCTCAGGCAACAGGGAGGGGACCCAGTACTTC	few	TRBJ2-5	NA	TRBV7-6
CASSSQRRGRGTEAFF	TGTGCCAGCAGTTCACAACGCAGGGGGCGCGGAACTGAAGCTTTCTTT	NA	TRBJ1-1	TRBD1	TRBV28
CASSFNLYQETQYF	TGTGCCAGCAGCTTTAATCTGTACCAAGAGACCCAGTACTTC	few	TRBJ2-5	NA	TRBV7-6
CSARDKGFYEQYF	TGCAGTGCTAGAGATAAAGGTTTCTACGAGCAGTACTTC	NA	TRBJ2-7	NA	TRBV20-1
CASSTRQGSVETQYF	TGTGCCAGCTCTACCCGACAGGGGTCTGTCGAGACCCAGTACTTC	NA	TRBJ2-5	TRBD1	TRBV2
CSAAGQTQETQYF	TGCAGTGCTGCCGGGCAGACTCAAGAGACCCAGTACTTC	NA	TRBJ2-5	NA	TRBV20-1
CASAIGLNTEAFF	TGTGCCAGCGCAATAGGCCTAAACACTGAAGCTTTCTTT	NA	TRBJ1-1	NA	TRBV2
CASSQVAGDTEAFF	TGCGCCAGCAGCCAAGTCGCAGGGGACACTGAAGCTTTCTTT	NA	TRBJ1-1	NA	TRBV4-3
CASREDRERQPQHF	TGTGCCAGCAGGGAGGACAGGGAACGTCAGCCCCAGCATTTT	few	TRBJ1-5	TRBD1	TRBV6-1
CASSRNPGIGAFF	TGCGCCAGCAGCCGAAATCCAGGGATAGGAGCTTTCTTT	NA	TRBJ1-1	NA	TRBV4-1
CASSNPGWDTEAFF	TGTGCCAGCAGCAACCCAGGGTGGGACACTGAAGCTTTCTTT	few	TRBJ1-1	NA	TRBV7-3
CASSSSGSSYNSPLHF	TGTGCCAGCAGCTCCTCCGGATCCTCCTATAATTCACCCCTCCACTTT	few	TRBJ1-6	NA	TRBV7-8
CASKSIGGTDTQYF	TGTGCCAGCAAGTCAATTGGAGGCACAGATACGCAGTATTTT	NA	TRBJ2-3	NA	TRBV2
CASSLTTFSTDTQYF	TGTGCCAGCAGCTTAACTACTTTTAGCACAGATACGCAGTATTTT	once	TRBJ2-3	NA	TRBV7-6
CASSLGTPYEQYF	TGTGCCAGCAGTTTAGGGACCCCCTACGAGCAGTACTTC	many	TRBJ2-7	NA	TRBV12-3/TRBV12-4
CASSYTGTPSHFF	TGTGCCAGCAGTTATACCGGGACCCCCTCGCACTTCTTC	NA	TRBJ2-1	NA	TRBV6-2/TRBV6-3
CASSLGQSRLGSYEQYF	TGTGCCAGCTCGCTAGGACAGTCCCGCCTGGGCTCCTACGAGCAGTACTTC	few	TRBJ2-7	NA	TRBV18